This TCR beta chain is drawn from a study of PD-1 blockade in classical Hodgkin lymphoma (TCRdb year 2020). Study-wide context: Nivolumab dosing was 3 mg/kg intravenously every 2 weeks, continuing until either disease progression or unacceptable toxicity. The study used TCR beta sequencing and CyTOF to define a peripheral blood immune signature of response to PD-1 blockade in classical Hodgkin lymphoma. The research as a whole found: Trial patients with a complete response had baseline diversity similar to that of newly diagnosed patients, while partial responders and progressors had significantly lower diversity. Only a single clinical trial cohort was studied, and what caused the repertoire differences, possibly disease activity or prior therapy, remained undefined. Lower diversity was observed in patients in whom nivolumab was started less than 1 year after ASCT, and these patients were excluded from later analyses so that confounding by immune reconstitution would be avoided. Baseline TCR diversity was reported to be lower in newly diagnosed patients than in healthy donors, and even lower in relapsed/refractory patients. A significant rise by C4D1 was seen in CD4+ but not CD8+ TCR diversity (p=0.0027 vs p=0.16), with the rise being most apparent in complete responders (p=0.02).

The Qiagen DNeasy kit was used to extract genomic DNA from unsorted PBMCs and from the negatively selected CD4+ and CD8+ fractions. Amplification of TCR beta CDR3 regions was done by immunoSEQ multiplex PCR with primers that anneal to V and J segments. A synthetic immune receptor repertoire was used to minimize amplification bias, and any residual bias was removed computationally once sequencing was done. The original methods were these. Repertoire diversity was quantified as the Shannon entropy index using custom Python scripts. The unsorted, CD4+ and CD8+ repertoires were each analyzed separately, with the exception of combined analyses, where CD4+ and CD8+ sequences were merged in silico. Clonal expansion was defined as a frequency increase of at least 2-fold after treatment compared with C1D1, and clones undetected at baseline were assigned a pseudocount of 0.5. Clones with 0 or 1 copy at C1D1 were classified as singleton clones, and clones with 2 or more copies were classified as non-singleton clones. Clones expanded in unsorted samples were annotated as CD4+, CD8+ or unknown by matching protein sequences in sorted samples from the same patient. Wilcoxon tests on paired samples were used to test diversity changes from C1D1 to C4D1. TCRdb holds this immuneACCESS table with in-frame rearrangements only. Some clones are missing; in checked studies, unresolved V genes explain under half, and the rest has no known cause. For V, J and clone size, that table is used; D and trimming come from the DNA. The sample table shows tens of thousands of clones, and nearly 80% are seen once. The biggest ten clones account for under 20% of the sample.

Trimming accounts for 0 bases at V and 3 bases at J, while the number of junction bases matched to no gene is 1. The CDR3, from cysteine to phenylalanine, totals 14 residues. Only the CDR3 portion is preserved as DNA: 42 bases, with reading frame beginning at the first base. Reading the germline V gene gives CDR1 MDHEN and CDR2 SYDVKM. Remarks on this clone: Its recognized antigen is unknown. Within one base of it there is no much larger clone, and no base qualities were kept.

The sample's time point label, in plain terms: cycle 4 day 1 (C4D1), after more than five weeks of nivolumab. Relapse after autologous stem cell transplantation had occurred in all trial patients, and cohorts A, B and C were distinguished by prior brentuximab vedotin exposure. A total of over 55 patients with relapsed/refractory classical Hodgkin lymphoma made up the trial cohort, and each patient's best overall response was complete response, partial response or progressive disease. Trial patients were treated with single-agent nivolumab in the multi-cohort phase II CheckMate 205 trial. An independent review committee assessed best overall response by applying the 2007 International Working Group response criteria. Trial PBMCs were obtained immediately prior to nivolumab initiation (C1D1) and on therapy at cycle 2 day 1 and cycle 4 day 1. After peripheral blood was drawn into 8 mL Vacutainer Cell Preparation Tubes, PBMCs were isolated by centrifugation and then cryopreserved.

The chain is made from TRBV28 and TRBJ2-7; 8 central bases correspond to TRBD1. Material: peripheral blood mononuclear cells (PBMCs), obtained before the fourth cycle of nivolumab. The TCR originated in a human donor with classical Hodgkin lymphoma. CDR3 protein: CASSLWDRVYEQYF. The DNA sequence is given as TGTGCCAGCAGTTTATGGGACAGGGTCTACGAGCAGTACTTC.